These 5 T cell receptor beta chains came from one sample sequenced in a study of T cell responses to AZD1222 COVID-19 vaccine. The assay was immunoSEQ multiplex PCR, and TCRdb's table has in-frame clones only and misses some. This sample has around 180,000 clones, with 88% found just once. The input for sequencing was peripheral blood, taken on day 0 of AZD1222 vaccination. These receptors originate from an adult in good health.

J is TRBJ1-1 and V is TRBV14; D possibly corresponds to TRBD1 (5 bases). The CDR3 has 14 residues. V lost 6 bases, J lost 5 bases, and 16 bases lay in between. Germline loops: CDR1 SGHDN, CDR2 FVKESK. CDR3 DNA: TGTGCCAGCAGACCAACAGCCCCAGGGACTGAAGCTTTCTTT. Translated, it gives CASRPTAPGTEAFF.

The chain joins TRBV9 to TRBJ2-3; TRBD2 might be the D (5 bases). CDR1 is SGDLS and CDR2 is YYNGEE in the germline V gene. This CDR3 comprises 15 residues. V was shortened by 4 bases and J by 5 bases, with 17 bases between the two germline ends. CDR3: CASSLQAAGLDTQYF. The CDR3 DNA follows: TGTGCCAGCAGCCTTCAAGCGGCGGGCCTAGATACGCAGTATTTT.

The gene calls are TRBV7-9 and TRBJ1-4, with unresolved D. This CDR3 region has 15 residues. The V gene's germline CDR1 is SEHNR and CDR2 FQNEAQ (reference sequence). V was trimmed by 5 bases and J by 5 bases, leaving 15 bases between them. The CDR3 here is CASSPPEAWNEKLFF. CDR3 coding DNA: TGTGCCAGCAGCCCCCCGGAAGCCTGGAATGAAAAACTGTTTTTT.

This chain links TRBV6-6 with TRBJ1-2, with a tentative D call TRBD1 (6 bases). V was pared by 0 bases and J by 2 bases, with 13 bases between. CDR1 and CDR2 from the germline V gene are MNHNY and SVGAGI (reference sequence). This CDR3 comprises 16 residues. The CDR3 DNA is TGTGCCAGCAGTTACTCAGGGGGGCAGAAGAACTATGGCTACACCTTC. It yields the protein CASSYSGGQKNYGYTF.

Only one count was recorded for this clone. V gene TRBV4-3 combines with J gene TRBJ2-1; the D is unclear. Germline CDR1 LGHNA, CDR2 YSLEER. V was trimmed by 2 bases and J by 7 bases, leaving 12 bases between them. The CDR3 loop spans 14 amino acids. The CDR3 loop reads CASSQSASGNEQFF. The CDR3 DNA follows: TGCGCCAGCAGCCAAAGTGCTAGTGGGAATGAGCAGTTCTTC.